The rows below give T cell receptor beta chains drawn from one sample of a study of technical replicates of blood from a few donors. Repertoires were generated with immunoSEQ multiplex PCR, while TCRdb's copy carries only in-frame clones and drops some. The table records tens of thousands of clones, roughly 92% of them present only once. Sequenced sample: T cells isolated from PBMCs. These TCRs come from a human donor in good health. CDR3s include the opening cysteine and the closing phenylalanine or tryptophan.

16,TRBJ2-7,TRBV27,CASRLGVAGAVYEQYF
13,TRBJ2-7,TRBV19,CASSMVLAHEQYF
15,TRBJ2-7,TRBV11-2,CASSLDPGRANEQYF
12,TRBJ2-1,TRBV2,CASFTANNEQFF
13,TRBJ2-5,TRBV9,CASSAGIQETQYF
15,TRBJ2-7,TRBV10-3,CAISESWTGAYEQYF
15,TRBJ2-7,TRBV27,CASSPIGGKVYEQYF
15,TRBJ2-3,TRBV27,CASSLAGRASGTQYF
14,TRBJ2-1,TRBV30,CAWSVSSRPNEQFF
14,TRBJ1-1,TRBV5-6,CASSLQVMNTEAFF
18,TRBJ2-2,TRBV11-3,CASSLDSPGQGNTGELFF
15,TRBJ2-3,TRBV5-4,CASSQIGLGVDTQYF
15,TRBJ2-7,TRBV4-3,CASSQNDRVGYEQYF
15,TRBJ1-1,TRBV5-8,CASSLVQAPSLEAFF
16,TRBJ1-4,TRBV27,CASSRQLGQANEKLFF
15,TRBJ2-3,TRBV29-1,CSVDPEDRMGDTQYF
15,TRBJ2-1,TRBV7-7,CASSSSGGGYNEQFF
16,TRBJ1-1,TRBV4-3,CASSPGAGTANTEAFF
12,TRBJ1-5,TRBV6-5,CASTSGEQPQHF
15,TRBJ1-5,TRBV5-1,CASSLQGAWNQPQHF
16,TRBJ2-7,TRBV7-2,CASSLGRAGVGYEQYF
13,TRBJ1-3,TRBV5-1,CASSFGSGNTIYF
11,TRBJ1-1,TRBV20-1,CSAPGGTEAFF
15,TRBJ1-1,TRBV6-5,CASRYRHGGGTEAFF
16,TRBJ2-1,TRBV5-6,CASSLALAGSYNEQFF
15,TRBJ2-1,TRBV29-1,CSVEGGARDYNEQFF
16,TRBJ2-3,TRBV6-5,CASSYSRWGAVDTQYF
13,TRBJ1-1,TRBV29-1,CSVEAGTNTEAFF
14,TRBJ1-4,TRBV19,CASSPGLGGEKLFF
13,TRBJ2-3,TRBV2,CASSTGGTDTQYF
15,TRBJ2-6,TRBV5-5,CATDRGLSGANVLTF
12,TRBJ2-7,TRBV7-2,CASSLTTYEQYF
14,TRBJ1-1,TRBV5-1,CASSPTGRHTEAFF
14,TRBJ2-1,TRBV10-3,CAIGGRLATNEQFF
14,TRBJ1-5,TRBV4-2,CASSQDSSGQPQHF
13,TRBJ2-7,TRBV28,CASRELAGYEQYF
13,TRBJ1-1,TRBV27,CASSVDRRSEAFF
18,TRBJ2-6,TRBV21-1,CASSKGQVLNSGANVLTF
16,TRBJ2-4,TRBV5-1,CASSLDFSIGANIQYF
16,TRBJ2-5,TRBV7-9,CASSSRDRGHEETQYF
14,TRBJ1-2,TRBV10-3,CAISEYRANYGYTF
13,TRBJ2-7,TRBV11-3,CASSLHSTYEQYF
15,TRBJ2-3,TRBV27,CASSSPGGHTDTQYF
14,TRBJ2-7,TRBV10-1,CASSDRQGAYEQYF
11,TRBJ1-2,TRBV5-1,CASSLSGLYTF
15,TRBJ1-2,TRBV19,CASSEDRGLSYGYTF
14,TRBJ2-7,TRBV7-6,CASSPQLTVYEQYF
16,TRBJ1-4,TRBV7-9,CASSLGTGGTNEKLFF
14,TRBJ2-7,TRBV7-3,CASSPLVNSYEQYF
14,TRBJ1-2,TRBV6-1,CASSKYGTDYGYTF
15,TRBJ1-1,TRBV6-6,CASSYAGQGDTEAFF
13,TRBJ1-3,TRBV5-1,CASADRGGNTIYF
14,TRBJ2-7,TRBV29-1,CSVELGTWWGEQYF
14,TRBJ2-1,TRBV30,CAGAKAGVGDEQFF
16,TRBJ2-7,TRBV19,CARRDRALAEPHEQYF
16,TRBJ2-1,TRBV9,CASSVGGGSSYNEQFF
17,TRBJ1-2,TRBV28,CASSPTGTGGAGGGYTF
12,TRBJ2-1,TRBV7-2,CASSSSGRIQFF
15,TRBJ2-1,TRBV7-9,CASSDERSSYNEQFF